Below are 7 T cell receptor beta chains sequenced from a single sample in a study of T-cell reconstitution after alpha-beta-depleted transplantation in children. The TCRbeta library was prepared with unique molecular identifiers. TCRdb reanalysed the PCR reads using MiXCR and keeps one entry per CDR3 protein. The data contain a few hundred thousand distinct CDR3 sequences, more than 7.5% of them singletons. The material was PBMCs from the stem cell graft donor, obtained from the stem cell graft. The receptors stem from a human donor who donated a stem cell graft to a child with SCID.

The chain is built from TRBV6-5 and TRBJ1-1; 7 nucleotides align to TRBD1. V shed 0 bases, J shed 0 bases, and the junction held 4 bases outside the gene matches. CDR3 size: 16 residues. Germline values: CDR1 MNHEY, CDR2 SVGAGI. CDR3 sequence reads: CASSYSPGGLNTEAFF. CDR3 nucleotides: TGTGCCAGCAGTTACTCGCCAGGGGGGTTGAACACTGAAGCTTTCTTT.

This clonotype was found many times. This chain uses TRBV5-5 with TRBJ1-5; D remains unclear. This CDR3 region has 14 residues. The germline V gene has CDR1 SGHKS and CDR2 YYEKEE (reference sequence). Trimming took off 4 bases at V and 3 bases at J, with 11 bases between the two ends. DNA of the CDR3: TGTGCCAGCAGCCCCGGACGGATCAATCAGCCCCAGCATTTT. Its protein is CASSPGRINQPQHF. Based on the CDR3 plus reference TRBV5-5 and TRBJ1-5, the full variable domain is DAGVTQSPTHLIKTRGQQVTLRCSPISGHKSVSWYQQVLGQGPQFIFQYYEKEERGRGNFPDRFSARQFPNYSSELNVNALLLGDSALYLCASSPGRINQPQHFGDGTRLSIL.

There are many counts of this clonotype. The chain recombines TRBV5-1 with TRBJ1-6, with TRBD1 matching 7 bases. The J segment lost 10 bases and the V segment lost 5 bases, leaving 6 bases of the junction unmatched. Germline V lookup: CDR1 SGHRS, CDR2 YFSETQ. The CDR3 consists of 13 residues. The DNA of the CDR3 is TGCGCCAGCAGGACCACAGGGGACTCACCCCTCCACTTT. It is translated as CASRTTGDSPLHF.

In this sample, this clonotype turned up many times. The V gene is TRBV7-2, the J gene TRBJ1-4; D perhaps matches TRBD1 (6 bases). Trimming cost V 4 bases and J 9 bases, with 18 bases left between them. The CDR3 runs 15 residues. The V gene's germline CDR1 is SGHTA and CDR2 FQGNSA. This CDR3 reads CASSSESGGQQKLFF. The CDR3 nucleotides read TGTGCCAGCAGCTCTGAGTCCGGGGGCCAGCAAAAACTGTTTTTT.

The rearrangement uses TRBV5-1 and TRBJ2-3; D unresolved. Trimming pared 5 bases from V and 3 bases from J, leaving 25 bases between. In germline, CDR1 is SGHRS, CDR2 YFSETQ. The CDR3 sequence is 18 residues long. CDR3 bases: TGCGCCAGCAGAACGGGCGGCTACACCTACACCAGAACAGATACGCAGTATTTT. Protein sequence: CASRTGGYTYTRTDTQYF.

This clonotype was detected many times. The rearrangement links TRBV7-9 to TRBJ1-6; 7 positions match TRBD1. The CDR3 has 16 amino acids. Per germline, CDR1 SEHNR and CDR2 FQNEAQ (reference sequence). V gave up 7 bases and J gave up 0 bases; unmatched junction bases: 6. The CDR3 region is CASMRGGSSYNSPLHF. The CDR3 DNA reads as TGTGCCAGCATGAGAGGGGGCAGCTCCTATAATTCACCCCTCCACTTT.

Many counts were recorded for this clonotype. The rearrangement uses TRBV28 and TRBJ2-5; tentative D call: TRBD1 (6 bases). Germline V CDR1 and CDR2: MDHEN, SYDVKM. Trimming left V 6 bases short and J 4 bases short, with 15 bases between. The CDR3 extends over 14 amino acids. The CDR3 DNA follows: TGTGCCAGCAGGCGTCAGGGGTTGGGAGAGACCCAGTACTTC. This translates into CASRRQGLGETQYF.